This record concerns one T cell receptor beta chain sequence. This clone has a single count. This receptor's antigen is unknown. No qualities accompany the bases; no much larger clone lies one base away. The CDR1 and CDR2 encoded by the germline V gene are ENHRY and SYGVKD. Trimming costs V 8 bases and J 0 bases, and their ends lie 7 bases apart. The CDR3 numbers 12 residues from cysteine through phenylalanine. CDR3 DNA is the only sequence kept; it has 36 bases, read in frame from the first base. These data belong to a study of OX40 agonist ivuxolimab in advanced cancers. Regarding the research as a whole: Ivuxolimab was an agonistic, fully human IgG2 monoclonal antibody directed against OX40 (CD134), a costimulatory receptor. Three dose-escalation patients achieved partial responses, one with hepatocellular carcinoma and two with cutaneous melanoma. Patients were allowed to have had prior anti-PD-1, anti-PD-L1 or anti-CTLA-4 therapy, and roughly two fifths of the dose-escalation patients had been treated with checkpoint inhibitors. Peripheral TCRbeta sequencing aimed to test whether ivuxolimab altered TCR sequence diversity and caused clonal T-cell expansion. The paper reports the monotherapy dose-escalation portion (N of about 47 patients) of the phase I ivuxolimab trial. Among the approximately 50 dose-escalation patients, about 20 had hepatocellular carcinoma, approximately 15 melanoma, 9 renal cell carcinoma and 9 head and neck cancer. Intravenous ivuxolimab was administered to patients every 2 weeks at six dose levels: 0.01, 0.1, 0.3, 1.5, 3 and 10 mg/kg. In the dose-escalation cohort, roughly 80% of patients were male, and the mean age was around 60 years, with a range of about 20 to 79.

The research as a whole found: The antigen specificity of the clonally expanded peripheral T cells was not determined. In the 0.1-3.0 mg/kg groups, partial responders were among the patients with the lowest normalized peripheral clonal expansion, particularly in CD8+ T cells. Low levels of normalized T-cell clonal expansion were also shown by some nonresponding patients. At doses of 0.1 to 3.0 mg/kg, clonal expansion of both CD4+ and CD8+ blood T cells was observed from baseline to week 6. After ivuxolimab, CD8+ T cells had more expanded clones than CD4+ T cells on average.

Genomic DNA was extracted from sorted cells for sequencing of the TCRbeta CDR3 region. The immunoSEQ Assay was used for sequencing of TCRbeta CDR3 regions. TCRdb took over this immuneACCESS table, retaining in-frame rearrangements with V and J assigned. Such tables are incomplete; in checked studies, under half of the missing clones stem from an unresolved V gene, and the remainder is unexplained. The sample yields 98,000 or so clones; 89% were counted once. In total, the top ten clones hold under 0.4% of the sample. Patients with autoimmune disease history or receiving systemic immunosuppression were excluded from the trial. Peripheral blood for TCR sequencing was drawn from every dose cohort at baseline, at cycle 4 day 1 and at cycle 7 day 1. Samples were obtained from an open-label, multicenter, first-in-human phase I dose-escalation trial of ivuxolimab. The trial enrolled adults with locally advanced or metastatic head and neck squamous cell, hepatocellular, melanoma or renal cell carcinoma. CD4+ and CD8+ T cells were sorted separately from peripheral blood before TCR sequencing.

This clonotype was sampled from an adult with an advanced solid tumor such as melanoma, head and neck, liver or kidney cancer. This specimen consisted of CD4+ or CD8+ T cells sorted from blood, obtained in a trial of the OX40 agonist ivuxolimab. This sequence uses TRBV10-3 and TRBJ1-1, with the D gene uncertain. For the CDR3, the sequence is CAIGEMNTEAFF. The nucleotide sequence reads TGTGCCATCGGCGAGATGAACACTGAAGCTTTCTTT.